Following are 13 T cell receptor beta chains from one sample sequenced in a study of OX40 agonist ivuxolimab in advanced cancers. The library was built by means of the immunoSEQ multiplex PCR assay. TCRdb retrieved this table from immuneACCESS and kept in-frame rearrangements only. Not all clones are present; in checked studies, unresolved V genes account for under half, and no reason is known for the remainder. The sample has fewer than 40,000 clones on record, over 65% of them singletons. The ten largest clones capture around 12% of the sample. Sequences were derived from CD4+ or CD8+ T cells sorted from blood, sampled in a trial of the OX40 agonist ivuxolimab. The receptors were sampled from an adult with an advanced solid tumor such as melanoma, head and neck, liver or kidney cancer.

The CDR3 nucleotides are TGCGCCAGCAGCCAAGATCACAGGGACTACTACGAGCAGTACTTC. Translation: CASSQDHRDYYEQYF. V is TRBV4-3 and J is TRBJ2-7; tentative D call: TRBD2 (7 bases). Trimming shortened V by 0 bases and J by 3 bases, and 12 bases separated the two germline ends. The CDR3 extends over 15 amino acids. The V gene's germline CDR1 is LGHNA and CDR2 YSLEER.

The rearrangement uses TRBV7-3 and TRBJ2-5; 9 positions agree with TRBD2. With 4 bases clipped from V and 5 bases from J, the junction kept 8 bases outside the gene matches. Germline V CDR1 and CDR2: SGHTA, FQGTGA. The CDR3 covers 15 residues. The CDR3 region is CASSSFSGSQETQYF. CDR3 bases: TGTGCCAGCAGCTCATTTAGCGGGAGTCAGGAGACCCAGTACTTC. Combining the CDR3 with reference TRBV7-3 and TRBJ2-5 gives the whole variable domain GAGVSQTPSNKVTEKGKYVELRCDPISGHTALYWYRQSLGQGPEFLIYFQGTGAADDSGLPNDRFFAVRPEGSVSTLKIQRTERGDSAVYLCASSSFSGSQETQYFGPGTRLLVL.

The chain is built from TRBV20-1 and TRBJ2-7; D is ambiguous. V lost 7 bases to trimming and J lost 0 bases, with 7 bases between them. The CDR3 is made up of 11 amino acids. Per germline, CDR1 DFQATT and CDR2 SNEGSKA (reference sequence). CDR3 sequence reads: CSVPSSYEQYF. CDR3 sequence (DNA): TGCAGTGTCCCGAGCTCCTACGAGCAGTACTTC.

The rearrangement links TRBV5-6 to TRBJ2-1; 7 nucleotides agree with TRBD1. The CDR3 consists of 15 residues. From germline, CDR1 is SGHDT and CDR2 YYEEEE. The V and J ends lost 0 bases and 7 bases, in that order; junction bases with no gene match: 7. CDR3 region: CASSLGQGVGNEQFF. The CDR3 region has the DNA TGTGCCAGCAGCTTGGGACAGGGAGTGGGAAATGAGCAGTTCTTC.

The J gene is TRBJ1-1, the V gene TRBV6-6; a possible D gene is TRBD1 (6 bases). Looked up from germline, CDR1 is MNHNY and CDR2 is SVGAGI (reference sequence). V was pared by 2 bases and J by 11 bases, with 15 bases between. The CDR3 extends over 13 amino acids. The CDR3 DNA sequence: TGTGCCAGCAGTTACGCGAACAGGGCCGGGGCTTTCTTT. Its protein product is CASSYANRAGAFF.

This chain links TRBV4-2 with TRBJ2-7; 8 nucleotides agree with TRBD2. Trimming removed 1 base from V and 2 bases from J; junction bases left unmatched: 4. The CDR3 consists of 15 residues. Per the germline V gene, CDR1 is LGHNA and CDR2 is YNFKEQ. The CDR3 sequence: CASSQAHGGAYEQYF. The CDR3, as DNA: TGTGCCAGCAGCCAAGCCCACGGGGGGGCCTACGAGCAGTACTTC.

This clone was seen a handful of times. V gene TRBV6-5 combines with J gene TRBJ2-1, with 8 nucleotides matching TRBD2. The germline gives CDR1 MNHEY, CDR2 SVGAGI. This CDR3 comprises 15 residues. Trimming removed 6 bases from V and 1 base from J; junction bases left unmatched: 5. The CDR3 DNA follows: TGTGCCAGCAGCCCCTCGGGGGGGTCCTACAATGAGCAGTTCTTC. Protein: CASSPSGGSYNEQFF.

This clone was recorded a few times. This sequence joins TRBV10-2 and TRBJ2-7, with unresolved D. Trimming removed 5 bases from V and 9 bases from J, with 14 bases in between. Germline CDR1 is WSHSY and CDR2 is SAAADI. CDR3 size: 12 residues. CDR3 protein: CASSITGVGQYF. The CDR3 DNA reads TGCGCCAGCAGTATCACCGGTGTAGGGCAGTACTTC.

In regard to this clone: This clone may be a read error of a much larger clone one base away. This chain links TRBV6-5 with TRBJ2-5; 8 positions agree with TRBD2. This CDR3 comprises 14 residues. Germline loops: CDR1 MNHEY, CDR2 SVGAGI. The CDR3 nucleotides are TGTGCCAGCAGAGAACTAGCGGCCCAAGAGGCCCAGTACTTC. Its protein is CASRELAAQEAQYF.

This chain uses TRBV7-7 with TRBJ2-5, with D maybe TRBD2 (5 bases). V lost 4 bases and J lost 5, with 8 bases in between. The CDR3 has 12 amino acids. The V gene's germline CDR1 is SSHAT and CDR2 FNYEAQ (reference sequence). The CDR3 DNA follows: TGTGCCAGCAGCTCCCCGGGGGAGACCCAGTACTTC. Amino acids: CASSSPGETQYF.

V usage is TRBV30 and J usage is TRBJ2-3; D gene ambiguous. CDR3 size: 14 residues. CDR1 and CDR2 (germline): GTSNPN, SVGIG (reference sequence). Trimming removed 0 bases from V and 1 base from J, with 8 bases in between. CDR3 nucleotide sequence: TGTGCCTGGAGTGTACGTCTGGGCACAGATACGCAGTATTTT. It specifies CAWSVRLGTDTQYF.

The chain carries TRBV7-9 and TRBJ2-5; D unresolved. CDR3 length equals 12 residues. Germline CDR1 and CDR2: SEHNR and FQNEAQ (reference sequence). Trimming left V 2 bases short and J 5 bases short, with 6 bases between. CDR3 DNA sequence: TGTGCCAGCAGCTTACGAGGCGAGACCCAGTACTTC. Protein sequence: CASSLRGETQYF.

This chain's CDR3 is CSVATGNYEQYF. The CDR3 DNA follows: TGCAGCGTTGCGACAGGGAACTACGAGCAGTACTTC. J is TRBJ2-7 and V is TRBV29-1; TRBD1 aligns across 7 bases. V was clipped by 4 bases and J by 3 bases; unmatched bases: 3. The CDR3 has 12 amino acids. From germline, CDR1 is SQVTM and CDR2 ANQGSEA.